Listed here are 17 T cell receptor beta chains from one sample, sequenced in a study of Ad26.COV2.S vaccination and SARS-CoV-2 variants. Indicated treatment: over 15 received Ad26.COV2.S at low or high dose, single or two shots; about 5 received placebo; per-sample allocation not given. Samples were taken on day 63 after the first vaccine or placebo injection. Assay: immunoSEQ multiplex PCR; the TCRdb copy retains only in-frame clones and omits some. The sample includes 400,000 to 500,000 clones, roughly nine tenths of them seen just once. The sample was peripheral blood, taken in a trial of Ad26.COV2.S vaccine versus placebo. These TCRs come from a person between 18 and 65 years old who received the Ad26.COV2.S COVID-19 vaccine or a placebo.

Worth noting for this clone: Relative to the germline gene, one junction end is altered; a read error may explain this. CDR3 sequence (DNA): TGCGCCAGCAGCGAAGACCGCGTGGATACGCAGTATTTT. Translation gives CASSEDRVDTQYF. This chain uses TRBV4-3 with TRBJ2-3, with no clear D. CDR3 size: 13 residues. Germline CDR1 is LGHNA and CDR2 is YSLEER.

The V gene is TRBV28, the J gene TRBJ2-3; 7 positions match TRBD1. V shed 5 bases and J 6 bases; nucleotides not matched to a gene: 11. The CDR3 contains 15 residues. Germline-derived CDR1 and CDR2 are MDHEN and SYDVKM. The CDR3 region has the DNA TGTGCCAGCAGTCCAATGACAGGGTATGTGGATACGCAGTATTTT. Translated: CASSPMTGYVDTQYF. Full variable domain (missing parts from reference TRBV28 and TRBJ2-3): DVKVTQSSRYLVKRTGEKVFLECVQDMDHENMFWYRQDPGLGLRLIYFSYDVKMKEKGDIPEGYSVSREKKERFSLILESASTNQTSMYLCASSPMTGYVDTQYFGPGTRLTVL.

The CDR3 is CASSFGTGNYEQYF. CDR3 DNA sequence: TGTGCCAGCAGCTTCGGGACAGGGAACTACGAGCAGTACTTC. This chain uses TRBV5-4 with TRBJ2-7; 9 bases map to TRBD1. CDR1 is SGHNT and CDR2 is YYREEE in the germline V gene (reference sequence). This CDR3 contains 14 residues. With V trimmed by 2 bases and J by 3 bases, 3 bases remained unmatched.

The J gene is TRBJ1-6, the V gene TRBV20-1; 7 bases map to TRBD1. Unmatched junction bases numbered 3, after V lost 6 bases and J lost 13 bases. The germline V gene encodes CDR1 DFQATT and CDR2 SNEGSKA (reference sequence). The CDR3 contains 10 residues. CDR3 nucleotides: TGCAGTGCCAGGGGGGCTCCCCTCCACTTT. It is translated as CSARGAPLHF.

J is TRBJ2-5 and V is TRBV9; D could derive from TRBD1 or TRBD2 (5 bases each). Germline CDR1 SGDLS, CDR2 YYNGEE. This CDR3 comprises 13 residues. V was cut by 0 bases and J by 5 bases, with 8 bases left in between. CDR3 bases: TGTGCCAGCAGCGTAGTATGGGGGGAGACCCAGTACTTC. This translates into CASSVVWGETQYF.

The rearrangement joins TRBV15 to TRBJ2-3; D might be TRBD1 (5 bases). Germline CDR1 and CDR2: LNHNV and YYDKDF (reference sequence). This CDR3 is built from 17 residues. Trimming stripped 3 bases from V and 7 bases from J, with 23 bases between. CDR3 DNA: TGTGCCACCAGCAGTCATACGCGATTTAGGGGAACGTATACGCAGTATTTT. Protein product: CATSSHTRFRGTYTQYF.

This clone was seen just once. The chain carries TRBV7-2 and TRBJ2-1, with 11 bases aligning to TRBD2. Unmatched junction bases numbered 1, after V lost 1 base and J lost 2 bases. The CDR3 totals 16 residues. Germline CDR1 reads SGHTA; CDR2 reads FQGNSA. CDR3 sequence reads: CASSLVAGGTYNEQFF. CDR3 in DNA: TGTGCCAGCAGCTTAGTAGCGGGAGGGACCTACAATGAGCAGTTCTTC.

This chain connects TRBV4-3 to TRBJ2-7; 10 bases agree with TRBD2. The germline gives CDR1 LGHNA, CDR2 YSLEER. V lost 0 bases, J lost 0 bases, and 5 bases stayed unmatched. The CDR3 runs to 17 residues. The CDR3 bases are TGCGCCAGCAGCCAAGATGAACTAGCGGGGTTCTCCTACGAGCAGTACGTC. Residues: CASSQDELAGFSYEQYV.

The chain carries TRBV5-1 and TRBJ2-1, with D perhaps TRBD2 (6 bases). The CDR3 consists of 14 residues. CDR1 is SGHRS, CDR2 YFSETQ, per germline. The ends were cut back, 4 bases at V and 8 bases at J, with 16 bases in the middle. CDR3 coding DNA: TGCGCCAGCAGCCACCCACTAGCTCCTTATGAGCAGTTCTTC. Its translation: CASSHPLAPYEQFF.

V is TRBV5-6 and J is TRBJ2-7; possible D gene TRBD1, 6 bases. Germline CDR1 is SGHDT and CDR2 is YYEEEE. With 5 bases removed from V and 1 base from J, the gap between germline ends came to 13 bases. This CDR3 is 14 amino acids long. The CDR3 spells CASSLRDTSYEQYF. Here the CDR3 DNA reads TGTGCCAGCAGTCTCCGGGACACATCCTACGAGCAGTACTTC.

V and J are TRBV10-1 and TRBJ1-1, with D perhaps matching TRBD1 (6 bases). CDR1 WNHNN and CDR2 SYGVQD come from the germline V gene (reference sequence). The CDR3 length is 13 residues. Between the trimmed V and J ends, which lost 8 bases and 6 bases, there was a span of 16 bases. In nucleotides, the CDR3 is TGCGCCAGCCCTAGCTACAGGGCCCCTGAAGCTTTCTTT. Protein: CASPSYRAPEAFF.

This sequence joins TRBV10-3 and TRBJ2-1; D gene uncertain. The CDR3 spans 14 residues. CDR1 ENHRY and CDR2 SYGVKD come from the germline V gene. V lost 0 bases and J lost 1, with 4 bases in between. CDR3 DNA sequence: TGTGCCATCAGTGAGTCTGGATCCTACAATGAGCAGTTCTTC. This gives the protein CAISESGSYNEQFF.

This clone was counted between two and nine times. J is TRBJ2-2 and V is TRBV6-1, with TRBD2 matching over 9 bases. The V segment lost 2 bases and the J segment 5 bases; nucleotides outside the gene matches: 3. CDR3 length: 15 residues. The V gene's germline CDR1 is MNHNS and CDR2 SASEGT. The CDR3 DNA reads as TGTGCCAGCAGTGAACAGACTAGCGGAACCGGGGAGCTGTTTTTT. Protein sequence: CASSEQTSGTGELFF.

In its sample, this clone was seen once. The V call is TRBV7-2, the J call TRBJ2-2; D is ambiguous. This CDR3 spans 14 amino acids. The V end lost 0 bases, the J end lost 4 bases, and 6 bases lay between the germline ends. CDR1 SGHTA and CDR2 FQGNSA come from the germline V gene. This CDR3 reads CASSLASATGELFF. The CDR3 DNA reads as TGTGCCAGCAGCTTAGCTTCAGCCACCGGGGAGCTGTTTTTT. Full variable domain (rest looked up from reference TRBV7-2 and TRBJ2-2): GAGVSQSPSNKVTEKGKDVELRCDPISGHTALYWYRQSLGQGLEFLIYFQGNSAPDKSGLPSDRFSAERTGGSVSTLTIQRTQQEDSAVYLCASSLASATGELFFGEGSRLTVL.

Here the CDR3 reads CASGFYRGNEQFF. The CDR3 coding sequence is TGCGCCAGCGGATTTTACAGGGGAAATGAGCAGTTCTTC. The chain joins TRBV5-1 to TRBJ2-1; 7 nucleotides agree with TRBD1. The CDR3 spans 13 residues. Germline V gives CDR1 SGHRS, CDR2 YFSETQ. V lost 7 bases and J lost 7; bases outside the gene matches: 8.

The gene calls are TRBV7-9 and TRBJ2-1; maybe TRBD2 (5 bases). Germline CDR1 SEHNR, CDR2 FQNEAQ (reference sequence). V shed 7 bases and J shed 10 bases, with 11 bases lying between them. This CDR3 region has 11 residues. In DNA form, the CDR3 reads TGTGCCAGCAATGGCCGAGGGGAGCAGTTCTTC. Its protein is CASNGRGEQFF.

The chain combines TRBV4-2 with TRBJ2-1; possibly TRBD1 for D (6 bases). Germline CDR1 LGHNA, CDR2 YNFKEQ. The CDR3 spans 16 residues. Trimming pared 0 bases from V and 0 bases from J, leaving 9 bases between. CDR3 DNA sequence: TGTGCCAGCAGCCAAGATCGAGGGGGCTCCTACAATGAGCAGTTCTTC. This codes for CASSQDRGGSYNEQFF.